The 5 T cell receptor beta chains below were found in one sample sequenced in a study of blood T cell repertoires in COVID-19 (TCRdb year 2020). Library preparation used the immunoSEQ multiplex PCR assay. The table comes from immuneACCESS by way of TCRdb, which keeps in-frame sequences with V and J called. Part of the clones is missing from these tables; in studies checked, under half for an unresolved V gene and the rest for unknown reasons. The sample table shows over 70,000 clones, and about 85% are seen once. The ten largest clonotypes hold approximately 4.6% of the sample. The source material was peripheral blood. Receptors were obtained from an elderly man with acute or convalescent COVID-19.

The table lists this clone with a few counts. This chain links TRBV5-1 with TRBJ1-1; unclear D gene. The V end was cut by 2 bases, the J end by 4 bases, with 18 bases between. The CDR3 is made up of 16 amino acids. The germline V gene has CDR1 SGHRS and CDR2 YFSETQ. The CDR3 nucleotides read TGCGCCAGCAGCTTTGACCCAAAGACGGGAATCACTGAAGCTTTCTTT. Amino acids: CASSFDPKTGITEAFF.

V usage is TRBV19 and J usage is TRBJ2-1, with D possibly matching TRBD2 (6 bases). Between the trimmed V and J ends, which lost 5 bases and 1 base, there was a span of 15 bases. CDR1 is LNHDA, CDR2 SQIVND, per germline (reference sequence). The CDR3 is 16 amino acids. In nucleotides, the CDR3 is TGTGCCAGTAGTTCGGAGACTAGGACTTCCTACAATGAGCAGTTCTTC. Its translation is CASSSETRTSYNEQFF. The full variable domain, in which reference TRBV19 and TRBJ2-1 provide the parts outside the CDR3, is DGGITQSPKYLFRKEGQNVTLSCEQNLNHDAMYWYRQDPGQGLRLIYYSQIVNDFQKGDIAEGYSVSREKKESFPLTVTSAQKNPTAFYLCASSSETRTSYNEQFFGPGTRLTVL.

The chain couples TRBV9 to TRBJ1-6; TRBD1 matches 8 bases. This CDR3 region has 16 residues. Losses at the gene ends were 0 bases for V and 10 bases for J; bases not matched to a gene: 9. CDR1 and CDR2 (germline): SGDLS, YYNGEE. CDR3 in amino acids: CASSVAPQGAPSPLHF. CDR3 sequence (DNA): TGTGCCAGCAGCGTAGCCCCCCAGGGGGCACCCTCACCCCTCCACTTT.

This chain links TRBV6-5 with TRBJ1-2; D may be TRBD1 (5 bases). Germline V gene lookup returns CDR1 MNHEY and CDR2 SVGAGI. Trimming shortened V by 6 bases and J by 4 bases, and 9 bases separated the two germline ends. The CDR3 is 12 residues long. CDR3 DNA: TGTGCCAGCAGAGACAGACGCTATGGCTACACCTTC. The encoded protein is CASRDRRYGYTF.

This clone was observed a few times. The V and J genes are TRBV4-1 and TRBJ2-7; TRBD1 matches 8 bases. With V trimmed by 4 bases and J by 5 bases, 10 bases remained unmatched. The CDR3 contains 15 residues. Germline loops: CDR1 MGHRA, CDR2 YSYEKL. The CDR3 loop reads CASSPWTGSENEQYF. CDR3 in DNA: TGCGCCAGCAGCCCCTGGACAGGGTCCGAGAACGAGCAGTACTTC.